This T cell receptor beta chain was documented in a study of beta chain features in type 1 diabetes. For the study at large: All samples yielded around 98 million examined sorted cells.

CDR1 is SGHDN and CDR2 is FVKESK in the germline V gene. Deletions cut 4 bases from V and 7 bases from J, with 14 bases between. There are 14 residues in the CDR3. TCRB transcripts that were expressed got sequenced, as all of the isolated RNA had been reverse transcribed. The method was immunoSEQ multiplex PCR; TCRdb's version includes in-frame clones alone and lacks a portion of them. The sample lists almost 350,000 clones, approximately 10% occurring once. There are a few counts of this clone. Its cognate antigen is unknown. Points from the study as a whole: Shortening that was moderate but significant affected the TCRB CDR3s of Type 1 diabetes patients in all four CD4+ subsets. Whether HLA type influences TCRB rearrangement remained unresolved here. With patients and controls alike, PCR might favor shorter templates to an equal degree.

The sample taken for sequencing was central memory CD4+ T cells from blood. The TCR sequence derives from a man aged 25 to 45 with type 1 diabetes. The chain couples TRBV14 to TRBJ2-1; possibly TRBD2 for D (5 bases). This CDR3 reads CASSRTSPLNEQFF. The CDR3, as DNA: TGTGCCAGCAGCCGTACTAGTCCCCTAAATGAGCAGTTCTTC.